The 9 T cell receptor beta chains listed next were all sequenced from one sample in a study of OX40 agonist ivuxolimab in advanced cancers. Assay used: immunoSEQ multiplex PCR; TCRdb lists only in-frame clones, some missing. The sample lists around 13,000 clones; over 70% were seen once. This specimen was CD4+ or CD8+ T cells sorted from blood, taken in a trial of the OX40 agonist ivuxolimab. The receptors were sampled from an adult with an advanced solid tumor such as melanoma, head and neck, liver or kidney cancer.

A remark on this clone: Additional DNA sequences in this sample encode the identical CDR3. This chain connects TRBV5-1 to TRBJ1-2, with D possibly TRBD1 on 5 matching bases. The germline V gene has CDR1 SGHRS and CDR2 YFSETQ. The CDR3 covers 14 residues. Trimming removed 3 bases from V and 6 bases from J, with 15 bases in between. The CDR3: CASSSSGGVNGYTF. The CDR3 DNA is TGCGCCAGCAGCTCCTCGGGAGGGGTGAATGGCTACACCTTC.

The chain combines TRBV5-1 with TRBJ2-7, with TRBD1 matching 10 bases. The J segment lost 2 bases and the V segment lost 1 base, leaving 12 bases of the junction unmatched. Germline CDR1 and CDR2: SGHRS and YFSETQ. This CDR3 is 18 amino acids long. The CDR3 protein is CASSLTPRRQGAAYEQYF. CDR3 DNA: TGCGCCAGCAGCTTGACACCTCGTAGACAGGGGGCAGCCTACGAGCAGTACTTC.

J is TRBJ1-1 and V is TRBV28; D possibly corresponds to TRBD1 (5 bases). The CDR3 is 17 residues long. The V gene's germline CDR1 is MDHEN and CDR2 SYDVKM. The ends were cut back, 6 bases at V and 0 bases at J, with 20 bases in the middle. The DNA of the CDR3 is TGTGCCAGCAGCCAAATTAGACAGAGCATATTGAACACTGAAGCTTTCTTT. Translation gives CASSQIRQSILNTEAFF. The full variable domain, in which reference TRBV28 and TRBJ1-1 provide the parts outside the CDR3, is DVKVTQSSRYLVKRTGEKVFLECVQDMDHENMFWYRQDPGLGLRLIYFSYDVKMKEKGDIPEGYSVSREKKERFSLILESASTNQTSMYLCASSQIRQSILNTEAFFGQGTRLTVV.

This chain connects TRBV23-1 to TRBJ2-3, with D tentatively TRBD1 or TRBD2 (7 bases each). TRBV23-1 is classed as an ORF, of uncertain function. The CDR3 totals 16 residues. The V and J ends lost 5 bases and 2 bases respectively, with 17 bases between them. CDR3 coding DNA: TGCGCCAGCAGTGGACTAGGGGGCCCGATCACAGATACGCAGTATTTT. Encoded protein: CASSGLGGPITDTQYF.

The chain joins TRBV6-5 to TRBJ2-7, with D perhaps matching TRBD2 (6 bases). The V end lost 5 bases, the J end lost 2 bases, and 10 bases lay between the germline ends. Germline V gene data show CDR1 as MNHEY and CDR2 as SVGAGI. This CDR3 contains 13 residues. CDR3 amino acids: CASSGTLTYEQYF. CDR3 sequence (DNA): TGTGCCAGCAGTGGGACTTTGACCTACGAGCAGTACTTC.

V is TRBV7-3 and J is TRBJ2-1, with TRBD1 identical over 10 bases. Germline values: CDR1 SGHTA, CDR2 FQGTGA. The CDR3 has 17 residues. J lost 6 bases, V lost 1 base, and 9 bases had no gene match. The CDR3: CASSLSPPRTGGNEQFF. As DNA, the CDR3 is TGTGCCAGCAGCTTAAGCCCTCCTCGGACAGGGGGCAATGAGCAGTTCTTC.

The V call is TRBV5-8, the J call TRBJ2-1; 9 nucleotides agree with TRBD2. Germline V CDR1 and CDR2: SGHTS, YDEGEE. The V and J ends lost 4 bases and 5 bases, in that order; junction bases with no gene match: 7. There are 15 residues in the CDR3. DNA of the CDR3: TGTGCCAGCAGCGTGGGACTAGCTCTCAACAATGAGCAGTTCTTC. Translating gives CASSVGLALNNEQFF.

V usage is TRBV9 and J usage is TRBJ2-2; D may be TRBD1 or TRBD2 (6 bases each). Germline V CDR1 and CDR2: SGDLS, YYNGEE. CDR3 size: 16 residues. Trimming removed 2 bases at V and 2 bases at J, with 13 bases between. In nucleotides, the CDR3 is TGTGCCAGCAGCGTTGGTTCGGGGGCAAACACCGGGGAGCTGTTTTTT. Translation: CASSVGSGANTGELFF.

This clone qualifies as medium-sized. The chain employs TRBV9 and TRBJ1-1; perhaps TRBD1 as D (6 bases). The CDR3 totals 13 residues. V lost 3 bases to trimming and J lost 7 bases, with 13 bases between them. Looked up from germline, CDR1 is SGDLS and CDR2 is YYNGEE. This chain's CDR3 is CASSAGTWDEAFF. CDR3 DNA: TGTGCCAGCAGCGCCGGGACATGGGATGAAGCTTTCTTT. Full variable domain (rest looked up from reference TRBV9 and TRBJ1-1): DSGVTQTPKHLITATGQRVTLRCSPRSGDLSVYWYQQSLDQGLQFLIQYYNGEERAKGNILERFSAQQFPDLHSELNLSSLELGDSALYFCASSAGTWDEAFFGQGTRLTVV.